The source of this T cell receptor beta chain is a study of blood T cell repertoires in COVID-19. Across the study: Samples came from the United States, Italy and Spain, spanning acute and convalescent COVID-19. The cDNA or gDNA used as material had been derived from T cells, B-cell-depleted T cells, or PBMCs.

In the original processing: By means of reference gene primer amplification, nucleated cell counts were estimated. The protocol was immunoSEQ multiplex PCR, while the TCRdb copy is restricted to in-frame clones and leaves out a portion. For V, J and clone size, that table is used; D and trimming come from the DNA. This sample has roughly 65,000 clones, with about 80% found just once. Between the trimmed V and J ends, which lost 5 bases and 8 bases, there was a span of 6 bases. The CDR3 is 10 amino acids. In germline, CDR1 is MDHEN, CDR2 SYDVKM. This clone has at least ten counts. The chain recombines TRBV28 with TRBJ1-2, with no clear D. The TCR comes from a human donor in a cohort sampled during active COVID-19. What was sequenced was peripheral blood. Written as DNA, the CDR3 is TGTGCCAGCAGTCTAAACGGCTACACCTTC. Protein sequence: CASSLNGYTF.